This entry lists 13 T cell receptor beta chains sequenced from one sample in a study of cytomegalovirus exposure and HLA in healthy donors. The PCR was carried out with 60 Vbeta primers and 13 Jbeta primers. Sequenced by immunoSEQ multiplex PCR; TCRdb stores in-frame clones only, minus some. The table has under 250,000 clones, around 80% seen once. The sequenced sample consisted of PBMCs. The receptor source for this set is a man between 25 and 39 years old in good health and CMV-seronegative.

The rearrangement uses TRBV5-1 and TRBJ2-3; TRBD1 matches at 7 bases. This CDR3 is built from 17 residues. The germline gives CDR1 SGHRS, CDR2 YFSETQ. With 4 bases clipped from V and 4 bases from J, the junction kept 15 bases outside the gene matches. CDR3 protein: CASSLSSTGSASDTQYF. The CDR3 DNA sequence: TGCGCCAGCAGCCTAAGTTCGACAGGGTCAGCGTCAGATACGCAGTATTTT.

This clone was seen only once. This rearrangement joins TRBV7-6 to TRBJ2-7, with 9 bases lining up with TRBD1. The V gene end was trimmed by 4 bases and the J gene end by 3 bases; junction bases not matched to a gene: 16. The germline V gene encodes CDR1 SGHVS and CDR2 FNYEAQ. This CDR3 is 18 amino acids long. The CDR3 bases are TGTGCCAGCAGCTCCCCCGGGACAGGGCGGAGAGTATTCTACGAGCAGTACTTC. Its translation: CASSSPGTGRRVFYEQYF.

This chain joins TRBV12-5 and TRBJ1-1; D is uncertain. The V gene lost 5 bases and the J gene lost 2 bases, with 9 bases spanning the gap. Germline CDR1 and CDR2: LGHNT and FRNRAP. This CDR3 region has 13 residues. CDR3 sequence (DNA): TGTGCTAGTGGTCTGAACATAAACACTGAAGCTTTCTTT. Protein sequence: CASGLNINTEAFF.

The chain recombines TRBV11-2 with TRBJ2-3, with a tentative D call TRBD1 (5 bases). The CDR3 has 13 residues. CDR1 is SGHAT, CDR2 FQNNGV, per germline. The V end was cut by 3 bases, the J end by 5 bases, with 9 bases between. CDR3 sequence: CASSFRAEDTQYF. The DNA of the CDR3 is TGTGCCAGCAGCTTCAGGGCCGAAGATACGCAGTATTTT.

This chain connects TRBV11-2 to TRBJ2-1, with 13 bases lining up with TRBD2. Germline lookup yields CDR1 SGHAT and CDR2 FQNNGV. The J segment lost 9 bases and the V segment lost 5 bases, leaving 7 bases of the junction unmatched. The CDR3 loop spans 15 amino acids. The CDR3 loop is CASSRGLAGEVEQFF. The CDR3 DNA is TGTGCCAGCAGCAGAGGACTAGCGGGAGAGGTTGAGCAGTTCTTC.

This clone was counted between two and nine times. The chain recombines TRBV13 with TRBJ2-7, with 11 bases aligning to TRBD2. There are 17 residues in the CDR3. CDR1 is PRHDT, CDR2 FYEKMQ, per germline (reference sequence). Germline trimming cut 6 bases from V and 5 bases from J; bases unmatched to any gene: 15. The CDR3 DNA reads as TGTGCCAGCAGTTCAGGGCGCCTAGCGGGAGGTGGAAACGAGCAGTACTTC. Protein sequence: CASSSGRLAGGGNEQYF.

This sequence joins TRBV10-3 and TRBJ2-7; TRBD2 matches 14 bases. The germline CDR1 and CDR2 sequences are ENHRY and SYGVKD. The CDR3 has 13 amino acids. Trimming removed 8 bases from V and 7 bases from J; junction bases left unmatched: 4. CDR3 coding DNA: TGTGCCATCGGGACTAGCGGGGGTCGGGAGCAGTACTTC. This gives the protein CAIGTSGGREQYF.

The chain joins TRBV10-2 to TRBJ2-2; tentatively, D is TRBD1 (6 bases). The CDR3 sequence is 14 residues long. Trimming took off 7 bases at V and 1 base at J, with 10 bases between the two ends. Germline CDR1 reads WSHSY; CDR2 reads SAAADI. The CDR3 nucleotides read TGCGCCAGCATTCCGGGACAGAACACCGGGGAGCTGTTTTTT. Amino acid sequence: CASIPGQNTGELFF.

The V gene is TRBV5-4, the J gene TRBJ2-5; no definite D call. V lost 4 bases and J 3 bases, leaving 7 bases between the germline ends. Germline values: CDR1 SGHNT, CDR2 YYREEE (reference sequence). The CDR3 runs to 12 residues. In DNA form, the CDR3 reads TGTGCCAGCAGCCGGCAGGAAGAGACCCAGTACTTC. This translates into CASSRQEETQYF.

The gene calls are TRBV6-1 and TRBJ2-7, with 7 bases matching TRBD1. The CDR3 totals 14 residues. In germline, CDR1 is MNHNS, CDR2 SASEGT. V was clipped by 1 base and J by 5 bases; unmatched bases: 5. For the CDR3, the DNA is TGTGCCAGCAGTGAAGTGACAGGGAAAAACGAGCAGTACTTC. Translation gives CASSEVTGKNEQYF.

V gene TRBV19 combines with J gene TRBJ2-7; D is possibly TRBD1 (6 bases). This CDR3 spans 12 amino acids. The V end lost 11 bases, the J end lost 2 bases, and 13 bases lay between the germline ends. Looked up from germline, CDR1 is LNHDA and CDR2 is SQIVND (reference sequence). CDR3 residues: CAGLTGTYEQYF. CDR3 nucleotides: TGTGCCGGCCTTACAGGGACCTACGAGCAGTACTTC.

This clone came up a few times. The V gene is TRBV5-1, the J gene TRBJ1-1, with 12 bases identical to TRBD1. Looked up from germline, CDR1 is SGHRS and CDR2 is YFSETQ. The J segment lost 7 bases and the V segment lost 3 bases, leaving 4 bases of the junction unmatched. The CDR3 is 14 amino acids. CDR3 residues: CASSSGQGAGEAFF. DNA of the CDR3: TGCGCCAGCAGCTCGGGACAGGGGGCGGGTGAAGCTTTCTTT.

The chain uses TRBV4-2 and TRBJ2-5, with 12 bases that match TRBD2. Germline-derived CDR1 and CDR2 are LGHNA and YNFKEQ. The CDR3 totals 16 residues. Trimming at V came to 4 bases and at J to 7 bases, leaving 10 bases not matched to a gene. CDR3 loop: CASSRRLAGEVGTQYF. Here the CDR3 DNA reads TGTGCCAGCAGCCGTCGACTAGCGGGAGAAGTTGGGACCCAGTACTTC.